The clone carrying this TCR beta chain was counted a single time. Per the germline V gene, CDR1 is SGHRS and CDR2 is YFSETQ. V shed 4 bases, J shed 9 bases, and the junction held 5 bases outside the gene matches. This CDR3 comprises 14 residues. The data were obtained in a study of blood T cell repertoires in COVID-19. At the level of the study: There were acute and convalescent COVID-19 samples, and they came from the United States, Italy and Spain. PBMCs, B-cell-depleted T cells, or T cells were the source of the cDNA or gDNA that made up the material.

In the study's own analysis: Nucleated cell number was recorded as an estimate derived from reference gene primer amplification. Sequencing used immunoSEQ multiplex PCR; TCRdb keeps in-frame clones, though not all of them. V and J calls and clone size are as listed in that table; D and trimming were resolved from the DNA. This table has under 250,000 clones, 86% appearing once. V is TRBV5-1 and J is TRBJ1-6, with 9 bases that match TRBD1. The origin of this receptor is a man at least 80 years old with acute or convalescent COVID-19. Sequenced sample: peripheral blood. The CDR3 nucleotides read TGCGCCAGCAGCCCCGACAGGGGGTCTTCACCCCTCCACTTT. Protein product: CASSPDRGSSPLHF.